This T cell receptor beta chain was found in a study of cytomegalovirus exposure and HLA in healthy donors. Overall study findings and caveats: What a later analysis reportedly showed was that an Asian-associated ancestry cluster had fewer N-insertions than the roughly 670-donor mean. Some public TCRs appeared in many individuals, while most sequences were rare. According to the study, 160 or so TCR beta chains were cytomegalovirus-associated.

60 Vbeta and 13 Jbeta primers were used in PCR. Clones were read by immunoSEQ multiplex PCR, and TCRdb kept only the in-frame ones, dropping some. The repertoire consists of 130,000 to 150,000 clones, with roughly three quarters occurring once and the leading ten covering about 3%. Concerning this clone itself: What it binds is not known.

Input material: PBMCs. The TCR was taken from a female donor in good health and CMV-seronegative.

The DNA for the CDR3 is TGTGCCACGATAGACAGAAGGGGCGGCGCCATATATTTT. This sequence encodes CATIDRRGGAIYF. The V gene is TRBV15, the J gene TRBJ1-3; tentatively, D is TRBD1 (5 bases). Trimming took 9 bases from V and 11 from J, leaving 20 bases between them. Germline V CDR1 and CDR2: LNHNV, YYDKDF (reference sequence). The CDR3 loop spans 13 amino acids. Together with reference TRBV15 and TRBJ1-3, the CDR3 gives the full variable domain: DAMVIQNPRYQVTQFGKPVTLSCSQTLNHNVMYWYQQKSSQAPKLLFHYYDKDFNNEADTPDNFQSRRPNTSFCFLDIRSPGLGDTAMYLCATIDRRGGAIYFGEGSWLTVV.